The source of this TCR beta chain is a study of cytomegalovirus exposure and HLA in healthy donors. A word on this clone: The antigen is not known.

General study findings and limits: Sequencing probably produced one cluster of sequence variants that were highly shared. Fewer N-insertions than the roughly 670-donor mean were reportedly shown by an Asian-associated ancestry cluster in a later analysis. By a later analysis, the bulk of CMV-associated TCR beta chains appeared HLA-restricted. Presence/absence analyses treated sequencing depth as roughly uniform across donors.

Amplification used 60 Vbeta primers and 13 Jbeta primers. This table comes from immunoSEQ multiplex PCR, and its TCRdb copy is limited to in-frame clones, with some not included. The sample includes around 130,000 clones, around 65% of them seen just once. Source material: PBMCs. This clonotype originated in a man younger than 30 in good health and CMV-seronegative.

This chain's CDR3 is CASSLAGPGELFF. The CDR3 DNA reads TGTGCCAGCAGCTTGGCAGGGCCCGGGGAGCTGTTTTTT. V gene TRBV5-6 combines with J gene TRBJ2-2; TRBD1 might be the D (5 bases). Per germline, CDR1 SGHDT and CDR2 YYEEEE. The V and J ends lost 0 bases and 6 bases respectively, with 6 bases between them. The CDR3 consists of 13 residues.